These 6 T cell receptor beta chains share one sample of origin, sequenced in a study of PD-L1 blockade in urothelial cancer. Using immunoSEQ multiplex PCR, the repertoire was profiled, and TCRdb retains in-frame clones only, with some absent. This table has tens of thousands of clones, around 80% appearing once. The sample here was PBMCs, taken around atezolizumab (anti-PD-L1) treatment. The origin of the receptors is a man in his 70s with urothelial cancer.

The chain carries TRBV6-1 and TRBJ2-1, with 11 bases aligning to TRBD2. The germline gives CDR1 MNHNS, CDR2 SASEGT. There are 15 residues in the CDR3. V shed 2 bases, J shed 6 bases, and the junction held 3 bases outside the gene matches. The CDR3 DNA sequence: TGTGCCAGCAGTGAACCCGGGACTAGCGGCAATGAGCAGTTCTTC. Encoded protein: CASSEPGTSGNEQFF.

The genes are TRBV7-9 and TRBJ2-1; TRBD2 agrees at 10 bases. The CDR3 totals 16 residues. V gave up 1 base and J gave up 8 bases; unmatched junction bases: 8. Germline CDR1 is SEHNR and CDR2 is FQNEAQ (reference sequence). The CDR3 sequence: CASSLGASGSPHEQFF. The CDR3 coding sequence is TGTGCCAGCAGCTTAGGGGCTAGCGGGAGTCCCCATGAGCAGTTCTTC.

This clone was counted between two and nine times. The CDR3 DNA follows: TGTGCCAGCAGCAATTCCTGGACAGCGATTTACGAGCAGTACTTC. It encodes CASSNSWTAIYEQYF. The chain recombines TRBV21-1 with TRBJ2-7; the D call TRBD1 from the table was never checked on the DNA. TRBV21-1 has pseudogene status. CDR3 length: 15 amino acids.

V and J are TRBV28 and TRBJ1-5; D is unclear. Per germline, CDR1 MDHEN and CDR2 SYDVKM. Trimming took 5 bases from V and 4 from J, leaving 12 bases between them. This CDR3 has 14 residues. The CDR3 region has the DNA TGTGCCAGCAGTCTCCATCGAGGAAATCAGCCCCAGCATTTT. It encodes CASSLHRGNQPQHF.

The V call is TRBV7-7, the J call TRBJ2-3; D may be TRBD1 (5 bases). The CDR3 extends over 13 amino acids. Germline CDR1 SSHAT, CDR2 FNYEAQ (reference sequence). The V end lost 5 bases, the J end lost 4 bases, and 10 bases lay between the germline ends. The CDR3 DNA sequence: TGTGCCAGCAGCCTTGACAGAGCAGATACGCAGTATTTT. Its translation is CASSLDRADTQYF.

The rearrangement uses TRBV7-9 and TRBJ2-6; D might be TRBD1 (6 bases). Trimming took off 5 bases at V and 4 bases at J, with 15 bases between the two ends. Germline V gives CDR1 SEHNR, CDR2 FQNEAQ (reference sequence). The CDR3 has 16 amino acids. Here the CDR3 reads CASSRGQPRGANVLTF. CDR3 DNA: TGTGCCAGCAGCCGCGGACAGCCCAGGGGGGCCAACGTCCTGACTTTC.